This is a list of T cell receptor beta chains from one sample in a study of T cells in Graves' hyperthyroidism and ophthalmopathy. TCRdb reprocessed the multiplex PCR reads via MiXCR and lists one record per CDR3 protein. The sample consists of roughly 660,000 distinct CDR3 sequences, 17% of them appearing once. The sample was blood. These receptors came from a man aged 45-60 years with Graves' hyperthyroidism. Each CDR3 is given with its conserved first and last residue. D genes are given only for firm matches. A row's size may be missing; if present it is once, few, many or a size class.

TRBV20-1	TRBJ1-6	TRBD1	many	15	CSARWTGGDNSPLHF	TGCAGTGCTAGATGGACAGGGGGCGATAATTCACCCCTCCACTTT
TRBV12-3/TRBV12-4	TRBJ2-3	.	many	14	CASSFASITDTQYF	TGTGCCAGCAGTTTCGCGTCGATCACAGATACGCAGTATTTT
TRBV18	TRBJ1-1	.	many	16	CASSPDTGGIGPEAFF	TGTGCCAGCTCACCCGATACGGGGGGAATAGGGCCTGAAGCTTTCTTT
TRBV7-9	TRBJ1-3	.	few	14	CASSLSVSGNTIYF	TGTGCCAGCAGCTTATCTGTCTCTGGAAACACCATATATTTT
TRBV25-1	TRBJ2-7	TRBD1	many	17	CASSGFDREQGSDEQYF	TGTGCCAGCAGTGGGTTTGACAGGGAGCAGGGTTCCGACGAGCAGTACTTC
TRBV6-1	TRBJ1-1	.	.	13	CASVDLKPTEAFF	TGTGCCAGCGTCGATCTGAAGCCAACCGAAGCTTTCTTT
TRBV4-3	TRBJ2-7	.	.	15	CASSQVFDVGNEQYF	TGCGCCAGCAGCCAAGTATTCGATGTGGGGAACGAGCAGTACTTC
TRBV7-2	TRBJ1-2	.	many	12	CASSLERRGYTF	TGTGCCAGCAGCTTAGAAAGACGGGGCTACACCTTC
TRBV2	TRBJ2-1	.	many	14	CASSEGTAYNEQFF	TGTGCCAGCAGTGAAGGGACAGCCTACAATGAGCAGTTCTTC
TRBV20-1	TRBJ1-4	.	.	14	CSSVGVATNEKLSF	TGCAGTTCAGTGGGGGTTGCAACTAATGAAAAACTGTCTTTT
TRBV15	TRBJ1-1	.	.	14	CATSSFWMNTEAFF	TGTGCCACCAGCAGCTTTTGGATGAACACTGAAGCTTTCTTT
TRBV28	TRBJ1-5	.	many	16	CASSSSGVPGFQPQHF	TGTGCCAGCAGTTCCTCCGGGGTTCCAGGTTTTCAGCCCCAGCATTTT
TRBV27	TRBJ2-3	.	.	15	CASSLVGEGVDTQYF	TGTGCCAGCAGTTTAGTGGGAGAGGGTGTAGATACGCAGTATTTT
TRBV11-1	TRBJ2-1	.	many	13	CASSPSELAEQFF	TGTGCCAGCAGCCCGTCCGAACTTGCTGAGCAGTTCTTC
TRBV20-1	TRBJ2-1	.	.	12	CSAKPGFNEQFF	TGCAGTGCAAAGCCGGGGTTCAATGAGCAGTTCTTC
TRBV6-2/TRBV6-3	TRBJ2-5	.	few	13	CASRQISQETQYF	TGTGCCAGCAGACAGATATCCCAAGAGACCCAGTACTTC
TRBV7-9	TRBJ1-5	TRBD1	.	12	CASSSGTAQEHF	TGTGCCAGCAGCTCTGGGACAGCTCAGGAGCATTTT
TRBV6-1	TRBJ2-1	.	many	15	CASRSFGESLDEQFF	TGTGCCAGCAGATCCTTTGGGGAATCCCTCGATGAGCAGTTCTTC
TRBV3-1	TRBJ1-1	.	.	15	CASSHAPSGGTEAFF	TGTGCCAGCAGCCATGCCCCCTCGGGGGGCACTGAAGCTTTCTTT
TRBV2	TRBJ2-3	TRBD2	many	15	CASSGERGSTDTQYF	TGTGCCAGCAGTGGTGAGCGGGGAAGCACAGATACGCAGTATTTT
TRBV9	TRBJ2-7	TRBD1	many	14	CASSGRDSLYEQYF	TGTGCCAGCAGCGGCCGGGACAGCCTCTACGAGCAGTACTTC
TRBV27	TRBJ2-1	TRBD1	many	16	CASSLTRRGQINEQFF	TGTGCCAGCAGTTTGACGAGAAGGGGGCAGATCAATGAGCAGTTCTTC
TRBV12-3/TRBV12-4	TRBJ1-4	.	many	14	CASSFTGRNEKLFF	TGTGCCAGCAGTTTCACAGGGCGGAATGAAAAACTGTTTTTT
TRBV5-1	TRBJ2-3	TRBD1	few	17	CASSWTGQLPMGDTQYF	TGCGCCAGCAGCTGGACGGGACAGCTCCCGATGGGAGATACGCAGTATTTT